Listed below are T cell receptor beta chains from one sample, sequenced in a study of T cells after yellow fever vaccination. MiXCR, run by TCRdb on the 5' RACE reads, gives a single entry per CDR3 protein. The sample carries approximately 510,000 distinct CDR3 sequences, 21% recorded once. The specimen was PBMCs, collected more than 20 days after the first yellow fever vaccination. These receptor sequences come from a man between 18 and 29 years old who received the YFV17D yellow fever vaccine. Each CDR3 is given with its conserved first and last residue. A D gene is named only where the DNA matches it firmly. A clone size is listed for some rows: how often the clone was seen (once, few, many), or a class if it is expanded.

>NA|NA|TRBV6-5|TRBJ2-3|14
TGTGCCAGCAGTTACAGGTCCGCTAGAGATACGCAGTATTTT
CASSYRSARDTQYF
>few|NA|TRBV16|TRBJ1-5|13
TGTGCCAGCAGCCAATTGGGTACCCAGCCCCAGCATTTT
CASSQLGTQPQHF
>NA|NA|TRBV5-1|TRBJ1-5|14
TGCGCCAGCAGCCAGGGGTATGGCAATCAGCCCCAGCATTTT
CASSQGYGNQPQHF
>NA|NA|TRBV5-1|TRBJ1-1|12
TGCGCCAGCAGAATCGGGGACGGTTCAGCTTTCTTT
CASRIGDGSAFF
>NA|NA|TRBV7-3|TRBJ1-6|13
TGTGCCAGCAGCTTAAAAAATAATTCACCCCTCCACTTT
CASSLKNNSPLHF
>few|NA|TRBV5-1|TRBJ2-1|14
TGCGCCAGCAGCTTGGTACAGGGTAAAAATGAGCAGTTCTTC
CASSLVQGKNEQFF
>few|NA|TRBV12-3/TRBV12-4|TRBJ2-1|14
TGTGCCAGCAGTCCGAATCCCCGGGGGCATGAGCAGTTCTTC
CASSPNPRGHEQFF
>many|NA|TRBV12-3/TRBV12-4|TRBJ2-3|15
TGTGCCAGCAGGCAGTCGCAGCCCGGCACAGATACGCAGTATTTT
CASRQSQPGTDTQYF
>NA|NA|TRBV5-6|TRBJ1-2|15
TGTGCCAGCAGCCCCTGGAGTGGGACTAACTATGGCTACACCTTC
CASSPWSGTNYGYTF
>few|NA|TRBV7-6|TRBJ1-2|14
TGTGCCAGCAGCTTATGTTGGGTTGGTTGTGGCTACACCTTC
CASSLCWVGCGYTF
>few|TRBD2|TRBV4-2|TRBJ2-7|12
TGTGCCAGCAGCCCGGGGGGTGGCGAGCAGTACTTC
CASSPGGGEQYF